The count of the clone carrying this T cell receptor (beta chain) is one. This sample stems from a study of blood T cell repertoires in COVID-19. Study summary: Samples of COVID-19 (acute and convalescent) were obtained from the United States, Italy and Spain. T cells, B-cell-depleted T cells, or PBMCs supplied cDNA or gDNA.

The repertoire was sequenced with immunoSEQ multiplex PCR; TCRdb's copy has only in-frame clones and lacks some. This table holds just over 150,000 clones, around 92% found once. It was during active infection that Seattle patients were enrolled and then longitudinally followed. Germline V CDR1 and CDR2: KGHSH, LQKENI. The CDR3 loop spans 13 amino acids. Trimming took off 6 bases at V and 7 bases at J, with 12 bases between the two ends. The chain joins TRBV18 to TRBJ2-2, with D perhaps TRBD1 (5 bases). Input material: peripheral blood. This sequence was found in a man in his thirties or forties with COVID-19, enrolled during active disease. The CDR3 region is CASSPRVSGELFF. The CDR3 coding sequence is TGTGCCAGCTCCCCCAGGGTGAGCGGGGAGCTGTTTTTT.